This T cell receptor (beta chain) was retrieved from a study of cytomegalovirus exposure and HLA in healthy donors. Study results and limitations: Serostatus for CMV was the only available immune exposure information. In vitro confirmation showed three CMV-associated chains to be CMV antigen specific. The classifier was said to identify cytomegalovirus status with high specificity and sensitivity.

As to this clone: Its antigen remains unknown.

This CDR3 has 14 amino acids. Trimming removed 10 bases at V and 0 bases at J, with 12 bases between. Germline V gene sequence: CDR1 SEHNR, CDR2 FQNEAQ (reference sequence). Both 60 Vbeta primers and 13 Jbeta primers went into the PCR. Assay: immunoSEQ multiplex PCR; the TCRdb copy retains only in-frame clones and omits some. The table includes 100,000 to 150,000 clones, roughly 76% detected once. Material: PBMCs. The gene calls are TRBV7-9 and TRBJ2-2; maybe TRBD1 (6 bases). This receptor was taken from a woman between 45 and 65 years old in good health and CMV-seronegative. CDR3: CANQGHSNTGELFF. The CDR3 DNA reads TGTGCCAACCAGGGACACTCGAACACCGGGGAGCTGTTTTTT.